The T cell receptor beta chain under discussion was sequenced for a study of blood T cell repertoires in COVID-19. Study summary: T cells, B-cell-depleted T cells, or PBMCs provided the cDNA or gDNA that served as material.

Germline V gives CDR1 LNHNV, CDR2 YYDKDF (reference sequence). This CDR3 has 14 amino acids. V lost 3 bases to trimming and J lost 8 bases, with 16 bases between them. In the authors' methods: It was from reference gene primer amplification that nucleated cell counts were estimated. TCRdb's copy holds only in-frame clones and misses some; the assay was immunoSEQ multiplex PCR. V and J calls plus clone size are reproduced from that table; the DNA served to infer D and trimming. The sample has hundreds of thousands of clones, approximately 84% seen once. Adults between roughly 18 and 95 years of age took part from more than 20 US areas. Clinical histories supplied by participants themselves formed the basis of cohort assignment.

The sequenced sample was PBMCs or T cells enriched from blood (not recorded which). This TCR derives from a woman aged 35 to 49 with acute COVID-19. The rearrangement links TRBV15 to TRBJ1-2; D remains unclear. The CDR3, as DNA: TGTGCCACCAGCAGGCCAGACACGGGGAGCGGCTACACCTTC. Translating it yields CATSRPDTGSGYTF.